One sample yielded the 9 T cell receptor beta chains listed below, sequenced in a study of regulatory T cells in long-lasting Graves disease. The time point denotes: persistent/refractory GD, antithyroid drugs over 5 years with positive TRAb. The TCR library was made from RNA extracted from PBMCs. Relying on iRepertoire HTBI primers and Arm-PCR of CDR3 regions, the team built TCR beta libraries. TCRdb called the multiplex PCR reads again in MiXCR, with one record for every CDR3 protein. The top ten hold roughly an eighth of the sample, which has 350,000 to 500,000 distinct CDR3 sequences, 21% seen once. Sample: peripheral blood mononuclear cells (PBMCs), taken when the disease was refractory, from a patient treated with antithyroid drugs. The origin of the receptors is a female donor with Graves disease.

This clonotype has more than one count but fewer than ten. V gene TRBV6-5 combines with J gene TRBJ2-7, with TRBD2 matching 8 bases. The J segment lost 7 bases and the V segment lost 2 bases, leaving 1 base of the junction unmatched. Germline loops: CDR1 MNHEY, CDR2 SVGAGI. The CDR3 length is 12 residues. CDR3 nucleotides: TGTGCCAGCAGTTACACGGGGGGGGAGCAGTACTTC. It yields the protein CASSYTGGEQYF.

In its sample, this clonotype was seen many times. V is TRBV29-1 and J is TRBJ2-7; TRBD1 matches 9 bases. The germline gives CDR1 SQVTM, CDR2 ANQGSEA. Losses at the gene ends were 4 bases for V and 5 bases for J; bases not matched to a gene: 12. CDR3 length: 15 amino acids. In nucleotides, the CDR3 is TGCAGCGTTGGTAGTAAGGGACAGGGCCAAGACGAGCAGTACTTC. The encoded protein is CSVGSKGQGQDEQYF.

A few counts support this clonotype. The chain has TRBV7-7 and TRBJ1-3, with 8 bases aligning to TRBD1. CDR3 size: 13 residues. The germline gives CDR1 SSHAT, CDR2 FNYEAQ (reference sequence). V gave up 5 bases and J gave up 4 bases; unmatched junction bases: 1. The CDR3: CASSGDRGNTIYF. CDR3 coding DNA: TGTGCCAGCAGCGGGGACAGGGGAAACACCATATATTTT.

The chain combines TRBV15 with TRBJ2-2; 8 bases fit TRBD2. Trimming removed 1 base from V and 7 bases from J; junction bases left unmatched: 11. Germline V gene lookup returns CDR1 LNHNV and CDR2 YYDKDF (reference sequence). The CDR3 covers 17 residues. Here the CDR3 reads CATSRVSSGSGGGELFF. CDR3 DNA sequence: TGTGCCACCAGCAGAGTTTCGAGCGGGAGTGGTGGCGGGGAGCTGTTTTTT.

The table lists this clonotype with many counts. The rearrangement joins TRBV28 to TRBJ1-1; 7 bases are a match to TRBD1. The CDR3 is made up of 14 amino acids. Trimming cost V 6 bases and J 7 bases; bases outside gene matches: 11. In germline, CDR1 is MDHEN, CDR2 SYDVKM. The CDR3 DNA follows: TGTGCCAGCAGCCAAACAGGGGCGCGATTTGAAGCTTTCTTT. Protein product: CASSQTGARFEAFF.

On this clonotype: One end of the junction does not line up with germline, which may come from a read error. This chain joins TRBV10-3 and TRBJ2-7, with a tentative D call TRBD1 (6 bases). Germline CDR1 reads ENHRY; CDR2 reads SYGVKD. There are 11 residues in the CDR3. CDR3 sequence (DNA): TGTGCCACCTTGGACAGCTACGAGCAGTGCTTC. As protein: CATLDSYEQCF.

This clonotype was detected a few times. One end of the junction is discordant with germline, which a read error may explain. The rearrangement links TRBV5-1 to TRBJ1-5, with D unclear. CDR1 SGHRS and CDR2 YFSETQ come from the germline V gene. The CDR3 has 15 amino acids. In DNA form, the CDR3 reads TGTGCCAGCAGCTTGGTAGTTACCTATGGTCAGCCCCAGCATTTT. This gives the protein CASSLVVTYGQPQHF.

The chain recombines TRBV20-1 with TRBJ1-3; weak D call: TRBD1 (5 bases). Germline-derived CDR1 and CDR2 are DFQATT and SNEGSKA (reference sequence). Trimming took 3 bases from V and 0 from J, leaving 9 bases between them. CDR3 length equals 14 residues. DNA for the CDR3: TGCAGTGCTAGTCCCAGGGCCTCTGGAAACACCATATATTTT. Translated, it gives CSASPRASGNTIYF.

The chain carries TRBV5-6 and TRBJ2-4; either TRBD1 or TRBD2 may fit D (5 bases each). Germline lookup yields CDR1 SGHDT and CDR2 YYEEEE. The CDR3 length is 18 residues. Trimming stripped 2 bases from V and 1 base from J, with 19 bases between. The CDR3 coding sequence is TGTGCCAGCAGCTTCTTGATGGGACGGATGGGGGCCAAAAACATTCAGTACTTC. It yields the protein CASSFLMGRMGAKNIQYF. The full variable domain, completed using reference TRBV5-6 and TRBJ2-4, is DAGVTQSPTHLIKTRGQQVTLRCSPKSGHDTVSWYQQALGQGPQFIFQYYEEEERQRGNFPDRFSGHQFPNYSSELNVNALLLGDSALYLCASSFLMGRMGAKNIQYFGAGTRLSVL.